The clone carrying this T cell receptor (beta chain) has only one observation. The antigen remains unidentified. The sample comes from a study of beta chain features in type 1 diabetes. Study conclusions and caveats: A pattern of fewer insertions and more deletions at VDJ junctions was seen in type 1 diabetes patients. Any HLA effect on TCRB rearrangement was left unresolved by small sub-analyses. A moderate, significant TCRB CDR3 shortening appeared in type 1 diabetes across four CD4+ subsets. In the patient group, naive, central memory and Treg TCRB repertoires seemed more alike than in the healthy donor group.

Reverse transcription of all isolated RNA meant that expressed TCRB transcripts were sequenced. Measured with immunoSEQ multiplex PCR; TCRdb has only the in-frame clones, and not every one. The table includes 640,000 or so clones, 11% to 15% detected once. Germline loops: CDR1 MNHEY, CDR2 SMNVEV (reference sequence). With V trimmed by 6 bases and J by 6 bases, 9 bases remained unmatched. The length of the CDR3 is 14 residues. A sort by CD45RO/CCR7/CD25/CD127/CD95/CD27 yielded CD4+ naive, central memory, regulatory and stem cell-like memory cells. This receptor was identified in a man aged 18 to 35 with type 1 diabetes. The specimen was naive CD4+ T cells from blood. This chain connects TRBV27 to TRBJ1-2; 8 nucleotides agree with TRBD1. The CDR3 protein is CASRKDRETDGYTF. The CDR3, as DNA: TGTGCCAGCAGAAAGGACAGGGAAACTGATGGCTACACCTTC.